This entry lists 18 T cell receptor beta chains sequenced from one sample in a study of T cell responses to AZD1222 COVID-19 vaccine. Profiled with immunoSEQ multiplex PCR; TCRdb holds only in-frame clones, not every one. The top ten clones hold 26% of a sample with approximately 180,000 clones, more than 75% of them seen once. The sequences come from peripheral blood, collected 28 days after the second AZD1222 dose. The receptors shown here come from an adult who received the AZD1222 COVID-19 vaccine.

The J gene is TRBJ2-1, the V gene TRBV19; D is unclear. Germline lookup yields CDR1 LNHDA and CDR2 SQIVND (reference sequence). V lost 7 bases and J 8 bases, leaving 9 bases between the germline ends. The CDR3 consists of 11 residues. CDR3 sequence reads: CASTSVHEQFF. CDR3 in DNA: TGTGCCAGTACTTCCGTCCATGAGCAGTTCTTC.

The chain recombines TRBV29-1 with TRBJ2-5, with D possibly being TRBD1 or TRBD2 (5 bases each). Trimming shortened V by 4 bases and J by 1 base, and 16 bases separated the two germline ends. Germline assignment: CDR1 SQVTM and CDR2 ANQGSEA. CDR3 size: 15 residues. CDR3 bases: TGCAGCGTTGGAGGGGTTCCGAGCAGCCAAGAGACCCAGTACTTC. It is translated as CSVGGVPSSQETQYF.

The V gene is TRBV2, the J gene TRBJ1-4, with 7 bases that match TRBD1. Germline CDR1 reads SNHLY; CDR2 reads FYNNEI. This CDR3 is built from 16 residues. Unmatched junction bases numbered 11, after V lost 6 bases and J lost 4 bases. In nucleotides, the CDR3 is TGTGCCAGCAGCTACCCTAACAGGGGAAATAATGAAAAACTGTTTTTT. It translates to CASSYPNRGNNEKLFF.

This clone was seen a handful of times. This chain connects TRBV10-3 to TRBJ1-1; D not resolved. CDR3 length equals 11 residues. Between the trimmed V and J ends, which lost 10 bases and 5 bases, there was a span of 11 bases. CDR1 ENHRY and CDR2 SYGVKD come from the germline V gene. CDR3 sequence reads: CATKEETEAFF. In nucleotides, the CDR3 is TGTGCCACCAAAGAGGAGACTGAAGCTTTCTTT.

The V gene is TRBV3-1 (or the pseudogene TRBV3-2), the J gene TRBJ1-2, with 12 bases that match TRBD1. The CDR3 loop spans 15 amino acids. Germline values: CDR1 LGHDT, CDR2 YNNKEL (reference sequence). The J segment lost 6 bases and the V segment lost 4 bases, leaving 6 bases of the junction unmatched. CDR3 sequence reads: CASSLLGQGANGYTF. Written as DNA, the CDR3 is TGTGCCAGCAGCCTCTTGGGACAGGGGGCAAATGGCTACACCTTC.

V is TRBV5-8 and J is TRBJ1-5; weak D call: TRBD1 (6 bases). CDR3 length equals 17 residues. Per germline, CDR1 SGHTS and CDR2 YDEGEE. V lost 0 bases to trimming and J lost 0 bases, with 13 bases between them. This CDR3 reads CASSLVTGVYSNQPQHF. The DNA for the CDR3 is TGTGCCAGCAGCTTGGTGACAGGAGTTTATAGCAATCAGCCCCAGCATTTT.

J is TRBJ2-3 and V is TRBV18; 8 bases line up with TRBD2. This CDR3 spans 16 amino acids. V trimming: 6 bases; J trimming: 8 bases; junction bases outside the gene matches: 16. Germline V lookup: CDR1 KGHSH, CDR2 LQKENI. The CDR3 coding sequence is TGTGCCAGCTCGTCCCCAAGCGGGAGTGGTGGAGGTACGCAGTATTTT. It translates to CASSSPSGSGGGTQYF.

This chain joins TRBV9 and TRBJ2-5, with TRBD2 identical over 14 bases. Germline loops: CDR1 SGDLS, CDR2 YYNGEE. The V segment lost 4 bases and the J segment 4 bases; nucleotides outside the gene matches: 6. The CDR3 is 16 residues long. This chain's CDR3 is CASSQSGLAGVETQYF. CDR3 nucleotides: TGTGCCAGCAGCCAATCGGGACTAGCGGGAGTAGAGACCCAGTACTTC.

This sequence joins TRBV7-2 and TRBJ2-7; possible D gene TRBD2, 6 bases. Trimming took off 5 bases at V and 3 bases at J, with 23 bases between the two ends. The CDR3 is 17 amino acids. Germline V gives CDR1 SGHTA, CDR2 FQGNSA. The CDR3 spells CASSRGPPAGLIYEQYF. In DNA, the CDR3 is TGTGCCAGCAGCCGCGGGCCCCCGGCGGGACTGATCTACGAGCAGTACTTC.

J is TRBJ2-2 and V is TRBV28, with 7 bases that match TRBD2. Per germline, CDR1 MDHEN and CDR2 SYDVKM. The length of the CDR3 is 13 residues. The trim removed 4 bases at V and 4 bases at J, leaving 0 bases unmatched. CDR3 sequence: CASSWGGTGELFF. The CDR3 region has the DNA TGTGCCAGCAGTTGGGGGGGCACCGGGGAGCTGTTTTTT.

The chain recombines TRBV18 with TRBJ2-7; 10 bases align to TRBD2. The CDR3 has 18 amino acids. In germline, CDR1 is KGHSH, CDR2 LQKENI. The trim removed 1 base at V and 4 bases at J, leaving 13 bases unmatched. The CDR3 loop reads CASSPQPSGSRFGYEQYF. CDR3 DNA sequence: TGTGCCAGCTCACCACAGCCTAGCGGGAGTAGGTTTGGGTACGAGCAGTACTTC.

The count of this clone is one. In nucleotides, the CDR3 is TGTGCCTCCAGGGCGCCACGCAGCCCCTACGAGCAGTACTTC. Its protein is CASRAPRSPYEQYF. The chain employs TRBV6-5 and TRBJ2-7; TRBD1 is a possible D gene (5 bases). Trimming removed 11 bases at V and 2 bases at J, with 19 bases between. There are 14 residues in the CDR3. CDR1 MNHEY and CDR2 SVGAGI come from the germline V gene.

The rearrangement uses TRBV6-5 and TRBJ1-5, with 7 bases identical to TRBD1. The J segment lost 2 bases and the V segment lost 4 bases, leaving 5 bases of the junction unmatched. Per the germline V gene, CDR1 is MNHEY and CDR2 is SVGAGI. The CDR3 is 15 residues long. The CDR3 sequence: CASSSTGSGNQPQHF. As DNA, the CDR3 is TGTGCCAGCAGTTCGACAGGGTCGGGCAATCAGCCCCAGCATTTT.

This clone was observed a few times. This chain joins TRBV10-3 and TRBJ1-3; maybe TRBD1 (6 bases). The CDR3 contains 11 residues. Germline-derived CDR1 and CDR2 are ENHRY and SYGVKD. V was trimmed by 2 bases and J by 12 bases, leaving 8 bases between them. The CDR3 nucleotides read TGTGCCATCAGTGAGCCAGGGGTCATATATTTT. Translating it yields CAISEPGVIYF.

This chain links TRBV23-1 with TRBJ2-2; 11 bases are a match to TRBD1. TRBV23-1 is an ORF; its function is uncertain. V lost 6 bases, J lost 6 bases, and 12 bases stayed unmatched. This CDR3 has 17 amino acids. DNA of the CDR3: TGCGCCAGCAGCCCAAATGAAACGGGACAGGGGGCCGGGGAGCTGTTTTTT. This encodes CASSPNETGQGAGELFF.

The rearrangement joins TRBV30 to TRBJ2-2, with D unresolved. The CDR3 has 14 amino acids. Trimming pared 2 bases from V and 4 bases from J, leaving 11 bases between. Germline V gives CDR1 GTSNPN, CDR2 SVGIG (reference sequence). CDR3 sequence: CAWSILTGTGELFF. CDR3 in DNA: TGTGCCTGGAGTATACTTACGGGCACCGGGGAGCTGTTTTTT.

This rearrangement joins TRBV18 to TRBJ2-1; no clear D gene. The V gene lost 4 bases and the J gene lost 0 bases, with 13 bases spanning the gap. CDR3 size: 16 residues. The germline V gene encodes CDR1 KGHSH and CDR2 LQKENI. CDR3 amino acids: CASSLSTGSSYNEQFF. The CDR3, as DNA: TGTGCCAGCTCACTTTCGACCGGTAGCTCCTACAATGAGCAGTTCTTC.

The sample holds a few counts of this clone. The J gene is TRBJ1-2, the V gene TRBV19; D is possibly TRBD1 (5 bases). CDR3 length: 16 amino acids. V was trimmed by 4 bases and J by 4 bases, leaving 19 bases between them. Germline CDR1 and CDR2: LNHDA and SQIVND (reference sequence). The DNA of the CDR3 is TGTGCCAGTAGTACCGATTTTGTCGGGGCCCGCTATGGCTACACCTTC. It encodes CASSTDFVGARYGYTF. The full variable domain, in which reference TRBV19 and TRBJ1-2 provide the parts outside the CDR3, is DGGITQSPKYLFRKEGQNVTLSCEQNLNHDAMYWYRQDPGQGLRLIYYSQIVNDFQKGDIAEGYSVSREKKESFPLTVTSAQKNPTAFYLCASSTDFVGARYGYTFGSGTRLTVV.